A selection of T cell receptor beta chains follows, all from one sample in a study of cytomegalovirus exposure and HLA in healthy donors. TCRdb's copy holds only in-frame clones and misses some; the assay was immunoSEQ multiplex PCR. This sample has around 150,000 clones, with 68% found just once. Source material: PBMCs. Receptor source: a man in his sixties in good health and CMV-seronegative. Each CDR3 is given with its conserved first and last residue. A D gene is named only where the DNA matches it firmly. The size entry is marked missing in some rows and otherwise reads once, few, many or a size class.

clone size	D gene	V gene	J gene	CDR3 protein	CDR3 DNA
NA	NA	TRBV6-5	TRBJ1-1	CASSYSQASNTEAFF	TGTGCCAGCAGTTACTCCCAAGCGAGCAACACTGAAGCTTTCTTT
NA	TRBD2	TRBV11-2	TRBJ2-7	CASSQRPAGTSRGQYF	TGTGCCAGCAGCCAACGACCGGCCGGGACTAGTAGAGGGCAGTACTTC
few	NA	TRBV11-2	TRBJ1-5	CASSLDFSQGQPQHF	TGTGCCAGCAGCTTAGATTTCTCCCAGGGGCAGCCCCAGCATTTT
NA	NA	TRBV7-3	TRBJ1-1	CASSVTGNTEAFF	TGTGCCAGCAGCGTTACAGGGAACACTGAAGCTTTCTTT
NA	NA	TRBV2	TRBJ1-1	CASSRGRAMNTEAFF	TGTGCCAGCAGCAGGGGACGGGCCATGAACACTGAAGCTTTCTTT
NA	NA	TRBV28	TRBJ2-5	CASTVRGTPGGWTQYF	TGTGCCAGCACCGTAAGGGGGACGCCAGGCGGTTGGACCCAGTACTTC
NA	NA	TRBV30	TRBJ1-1	CAWTQGNTEAFF	TGTGCCTGGACCCAGGGGAACACTGAAGCTTTCTTT
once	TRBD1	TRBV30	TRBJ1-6	CAWSRDRNSPLHF	TGTGCCTGGAGCCGGGACAGGAATTCACCCCTCCACTTT
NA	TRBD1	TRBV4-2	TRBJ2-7	CASSQGQGTYEQYF	TGTGCCAGCAGCCAAGGACAGGGGACCTACGAGCAGTACTTC
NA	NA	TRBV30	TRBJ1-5	CAWSVLGVLRQPQHF	TGTGCCTGGAGTGTCCTCGGGGTTTTGAGGCAGCCCCAGCATTTT
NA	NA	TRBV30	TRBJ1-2	CAWSAGLDYGYTF	TGTGCCTGGAGTGCGGGGTTGGACTATGGCTACACCTTC
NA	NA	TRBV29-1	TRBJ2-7	CSVGARGSYEQYF	TGCAGCGTTGGAGCCAGGGGATCCTACGAGCAGTACTTC
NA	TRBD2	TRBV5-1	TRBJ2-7	CASSLRSGRSDEQYF	TGCGCCAGCAGCTTGCGCAGCGGGAGGAGCGACGAGCAGTACTTC
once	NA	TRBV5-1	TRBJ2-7	CASSLTGAVGYEQYF	TGCGCCAGCAGCCTTACCGGAGCAGTCGGCTACGAGCAGTACTTC